The T cell receptor (beta chain) under discussion was sequenced for a study of cytomegalovirus exposure and HLA in healthy donors. Study as a whole: For the roughly 400 genotyped donors, 65% to 90% fell within the Caucasian-associated ancestry cluster.

Germline V gene sequence: CDR1 SGHDT, CDR2 YYEEEE. The CDR3 covers 16 residues. The V end lost 0 bases, the J end lost 0 bases, and 10 bases lay between the germline ends. Donors consisted of healthy bone marrow donors. Amplification used 60 Vbeta primers and 13 Jbeta primers. Data came from immunoSEQ multiplex PCR; TCRdb stores just in-frame clones and leaves some out. The table for this sample gives around 140,000 clones. The gene calls are TRBV5-6 and TRBJ2-1; weak D call: TRBD2 (5 bases). Sequenced sample: PBMCs. The receptor was derived from a male donor in good health and CMV-seronegative. The CDR3 DNA is TGTGCCAGCAGCTTGGAGGTCGGGGTCTCCTACAATGAGCAGTTCTTC. Its protein product is CASSLEVGVSYNEQFF.